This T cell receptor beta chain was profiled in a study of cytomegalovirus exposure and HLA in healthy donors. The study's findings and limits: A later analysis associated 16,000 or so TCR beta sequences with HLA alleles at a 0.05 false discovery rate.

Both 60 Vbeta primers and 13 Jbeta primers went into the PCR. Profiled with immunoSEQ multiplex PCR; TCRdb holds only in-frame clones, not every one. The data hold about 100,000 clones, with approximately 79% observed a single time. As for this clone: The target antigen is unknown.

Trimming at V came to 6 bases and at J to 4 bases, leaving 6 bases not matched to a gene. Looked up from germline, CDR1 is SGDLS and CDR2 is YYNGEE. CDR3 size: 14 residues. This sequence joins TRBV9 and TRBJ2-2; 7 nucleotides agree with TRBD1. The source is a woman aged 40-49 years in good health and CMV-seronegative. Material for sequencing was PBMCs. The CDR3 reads CASTRGGGTGELFF. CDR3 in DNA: TGTGCCAGCACGCGAGGGGGCGGCACCGGGGAGCTGTTTTTT.